The T cell receptor (beta chain) under discussion was sequenced for a study of T-cell memory formation after mild COVID-19. Study details: For the most part, TCR clusters were specific to one donor.

The authors produced TCR alpha and TCR beta cDNA libraries with sample barcodes and UMIs by 5'RACE using constant-segment primers. Each CDR3 protein is one row after TCRdb ran MiXCR on the 5' RACE reads. Of roughly 340,000 distinct CDR3 sequences in the sample, 15% to 20% were seen once. V was trimmed by 0 bases and J by 6 bases, leaving 9 bases between them. The CDR3 spans 14 residues. Looked up from germline, CDR1 is SGHAT and CDR2 is FQNNGV. Study outcomes and limitations: Pre-infection memory already had some responding clones, implying cross-reactive memory joined. Later expanders leaned CD4+, whereas day 15 to 85 contracting clones were balanced CD4/CD8.

This clonotype has a handful of counts. The antigen remains unidentified. The chain employs TRBV11-2 and TRBJ1-5; no clear D gene. This sequence was found in a man aged 18 to 29 who had mild COVID-19 (a few samples of this study predate the infection). Cell type and time point are not known. Sequencing was done on a sample of PBMCs or a T cell subset sorted from them (not recorded which). CDR3 nucleotides: TGTGCCAGCAGCTTAGACCTCAGCGGTCAGCCCCAGCATTTT. It encodes CASSLDLSGQPQHF.